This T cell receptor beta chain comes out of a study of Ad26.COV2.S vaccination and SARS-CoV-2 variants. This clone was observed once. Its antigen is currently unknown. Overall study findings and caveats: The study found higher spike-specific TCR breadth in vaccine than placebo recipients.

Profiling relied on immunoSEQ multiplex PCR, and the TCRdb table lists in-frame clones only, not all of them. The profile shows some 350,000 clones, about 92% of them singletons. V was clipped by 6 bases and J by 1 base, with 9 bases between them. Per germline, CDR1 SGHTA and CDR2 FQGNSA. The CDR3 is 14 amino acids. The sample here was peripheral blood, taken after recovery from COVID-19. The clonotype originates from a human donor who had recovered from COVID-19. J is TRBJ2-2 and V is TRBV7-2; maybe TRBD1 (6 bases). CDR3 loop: CASRQGRNTGELFF. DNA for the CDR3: TGTGCCAGCAGACAGGGAAGGAACACCGGGGAGCTGTTTTTT.